This T cell receptor beta chain derives from a study of T cells after yellow fever vaccination. Points from the study as a whole: A faster peak, day 5 versus 15, was reached by the weaker secondary response. Abundant bulk-derived clonotypes could contaminate FACS-sorted repertoires.

Each CDR3 protein gets one entry after TCRdb re-called the 5' RACE reads with MiXCR. The table includes under 350,000 distinct CDR3 sequences, 4.1% detected once. This clonotype appeared a few times. Its cognate antigen is unknown. One end of the junction varies from germline; a read error may be responsible. The material sequenced was PBMCs, taken 5 days after the yellow fever booster vaccination. The TCR originated in a man between 18 and 35 years old who received the YFV17D yellow fever vaccine.

For the CDR3, the DNA is TGTGCCACCAGTGGGACACCCACCGGGGAGCTGTTTTTT. It translates to CATSGTPTGELFF. The J gene is TRBJ2-2, the V gene TRBV28; the D gene is possibly TRBD1 (6 bases). Germline assignment: CDR1 MDHEN and CDR2 SYDVKM. The CDR3 consists of 13 residues.